A few counts support the clone carrying this T cell receptor beta chain. This sample's time point: patch test 1, 2 weeks after DPC sensitization. Treatment reported: therapeutic diphenylcyclopropenone sensitization with weekly scalp DPC. This specimen comes from a study of human T cells and chemical hapten exposure. Study-level background: Patch tests applied 0.01% DPC to the upper back and were scored after 6 days.

V was clipped by 4 bases and J by 0 bases, with 18 bases between them. CDR1 and CDR2 from the germline V gene are SGHDN and FVKESK. The CDR3 sequence is 17 residues long. TCRdb itself ran the RACE reads through MiXCR, one entry per CDR3 protein. Seen here are approximately 340,000 distinct CDR3 sequences, around 7% observed once, and the top ten hold 8.4%. The source was whole blood, collected in connection with sensitization to the hapten diphenylcyclopropenone (DPC). The sequence derives from a woman aged 18 to 35 with alopecia areata. Some clones in this sample may be carry-over from other donors' samples. The chain recombines TRBV14 with TRBJ2-5; D is unclear. The CDR3 DNA is TGTGCCAGCAGCCCCTTTGGGCGAACAGACGACCAAGAGACCCAGTACTTC. Protein product: CASSPFGRTDDQETQYF.